The 12 T cell receptor beta chains below come from one sample, sequenced in a study of T cell responses to AZD1222 COVID-19 vaccine. Repertoires were generated with immunoSEQ multiplex PCR, while TCRdb's copy carries only in-frame clones and drops some. The data show 150,000 to 180,000 clones, with roughly 90% seen just once and more than 5.5% held by the top ten. Specimen: peripheral blood, collected on day 0 of MenACWY control vaccination. These TCRs come from an adult in good health.

This clone appeared a single time. CDR3 residues: CSVGNRTWQGTEAFF. In DNA form, the CDR3 reads TGCAGCGTTGGTAATAGGACCTGGCAGGGCACTGAAGCTTTCTTT. The gene calls are TRBV29-1 and TRBJ1-1, with a weak D call TRBD1 (5 bases). Trimming took off 4 bases at V and 4 bases at J, with 19 bases between the two ends. The CDR3 is 15 residues long. In germline, CDR1 is SQVTM, CDR2 ANQGSEA.

The V and J genes are TRBV5-1 and TRBJ1-2, with D possibly being TRBD1 (5 bases). V gave up 4 bases and J gave up 3 bases, with 16 bases separating them. This CDR3 region has 15 residues. The V gene's germline CDR1 is SGHRS and CDR2 YFSETQ. CDR3 coding DNA: TGCGCCAGCAGCCCGGACACACTACTGGACTATGGCTACACCTTC. As protein: CASSPDTLLDYGYTF.

The rearrangement joins TRBV18 to TRBJ1-2; D is uncertain. Trimming shortened V by 3 bases and J by 3 bases, and 5 bases separated the two germline ends. The CDR3 sequence is 12 residues long. CDR1 is KGHSH, CDR2 LQKENI, per germline. The CDR3 DNA is TGTGCCAGCTCACCTGACGACTATGGCTACACCTTC. This codes for CASSPDDYGYTF.

V and J are TRBV27 and TRBJ1-6; D call uncertain. Per germline, CDR1 MNHEY and CDR2 SMNVEV (reference sequence). CDR3 length: 16 residues. V was shortened by 1 base and J by 4 bases, with 11 bases between the two germline ends. The DNA for the CDR3 is TGTGCCAGCAGTTTATTGGGTAGGGAGTATAATTCACCCCTCCACTTT. Protein product: CASSLLGREYNSPLHF.

A single count supports this clone. The DNA for the CDR3 is TGTGCCAGCAGCTCCCGGGCCAGATCCGGCTACACCTTC. Its protein product is CASSSRARSGYTF. The rearrangement links TRBV14 to TRBJ1-2; D not certain. V lost 5 bases and J 8 bases, leaving 15 bases between the germline ends. Germline V gene data show CDR1 as SGHDN and CDR2 as FVKESK. This CDR3 has 13 amino acids.

The chain couples TRBV2 to TRBJ1-1, with 8 bases aligning to TRBD1. The CDR3 consists of 14 residues. With 4 bases clipped from V and 3 bases from J, the junction kept 4 bases outside the gene matches. Germline CDR1 and CDR2: SNHLY and FYNNEI. The CDR3 sequence is CASSAGQVDTEAFF. Here the CDR3 DNA reads TGTGCCAGCAGTGCGGGACAGGTTGACACTGAAGCTTTCTTT.

The gene calls are TRBV2 and TRBJ2-2; TRBD1 is a possible D gene (6 bases). The CDR3 sequence is 14 residues long. Trimming stripped 6 bases from V and 0 bases from J, with 8 bases between. Germline CDR1 and CDR2: SNHLY and FYNNEI. The DNA of the CDR3 is TGTGCCAGCAGCGACAGGTCGAACACCGGGGAGCTGTTTTTT. It codes for CASSDRSNTGELFF.

J is TRBJ1-2 and V is TRBV10-3, with 8 bases matching TRBD1. Germline CDR1 is ENHRY and CDR2 is SYGVKD. This CDR3 is built from 14 residues. With 6 bases clipped from V and 2 bases from J, the junction kept 5 bases outside the gene matches. CDR3 nucleotides: TGTGCCATCAGCCGGGACAGGACCAACTATGGCTACACCTTC. Protein sequence: CAISRDRTNYGYTF.

The CDR3 loop is CASAGVGIYNEKLFF. The CDR3 bases are TGTGCCAGCGCGGGGGTGGGTATCTATAATGAAAAACTGTTTTTT. This chain links TRBV25-1 with TRBJ1-4, with a possible D match to TRBD1 (5 bases). The CDR3 covers 15 residues. CDR1 is MGHDK, CDR2 SYGVNS, per germline. Trimming removed 8 bases from V and 4 bases from J, with 17 bases in between.

This clone turned up a few times. The rearrangement uses TRBV10-1 and TRBJ2-1; 11 bases are shared with TRBD1. CDR1 and CDR2 from the germline V gene are WNHNN and SYGVQD (reference sequence). The CDR3 is 15 amino acids. V gave up 3 bases and J gave up 6 bases; unmatched junction bases: 4. CDR3 nucleotides: TGCGCCAGCAGTGAAGCCGGGACAGGGGGCAATGAGCAGTTCTTC. Translated, it gives CASSEAGTGGNEQFF.

This chain joins TRBV12-3 or TRBV12-4 and TRBJ1-2, with D maybe TRBD1 (5 bases). V lost 3 bases to trimming and J lost 3 bases, with 8 bases between them. The CDR3 is 13 residues long. The CDR3 DNA is TGTGCCAGCAGTTTGGGGGATTACTATGGCTACACCTTC. Translating gives CASSLGDYYGYTF.

The chain joins TRBV7-9 to TRBJ2-7; 7 bases agree with TRBD2. Trimming cost V 3 bases and J 3 bases; bases outside gene matches: 5. This CDR3 has 14 amino acids. CDR1 SEHNR and CDR2 FQNEAQ come from the germline V gene (reference sequence). The CDR3 loop is CASSFGGGNYEQYV. The CDR3 DNA reads as TGTGCCAGCAGCTTCGGCGGGGGAAACTACGAGCAGTACGTC.